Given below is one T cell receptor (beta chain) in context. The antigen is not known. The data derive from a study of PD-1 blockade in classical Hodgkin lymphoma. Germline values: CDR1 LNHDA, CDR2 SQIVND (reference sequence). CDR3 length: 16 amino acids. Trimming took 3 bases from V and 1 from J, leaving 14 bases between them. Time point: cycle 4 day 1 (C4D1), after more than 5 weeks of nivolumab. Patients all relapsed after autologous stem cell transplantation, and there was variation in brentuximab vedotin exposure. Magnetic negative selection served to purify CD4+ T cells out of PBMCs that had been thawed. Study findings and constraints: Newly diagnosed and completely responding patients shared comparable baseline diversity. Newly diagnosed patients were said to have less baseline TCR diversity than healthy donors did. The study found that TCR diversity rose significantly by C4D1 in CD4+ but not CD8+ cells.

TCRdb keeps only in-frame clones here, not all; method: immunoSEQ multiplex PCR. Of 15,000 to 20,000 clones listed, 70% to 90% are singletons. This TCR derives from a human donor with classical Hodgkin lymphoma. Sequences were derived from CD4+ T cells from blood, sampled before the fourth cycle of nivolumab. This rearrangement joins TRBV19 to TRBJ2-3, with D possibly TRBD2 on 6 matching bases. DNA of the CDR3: TGTGCCAGTAGTATTCGCGGAGGGATTGGCACAGATACGCAGTATTTT. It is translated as CASSIRGGIGTDTQYF. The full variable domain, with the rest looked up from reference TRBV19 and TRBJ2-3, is DGGITQSPKYLFRKEGQNVTLSCEQNLNHDAMYWYRQDPGQGLRLIYYSQIVNDFQKGDIAEGYSVSREKKESFPLTVTSAQKNPTAFYLCASSIRGGIGTDTQYFGPGTRLTVL.